The TCR beta chain under discussion was sequenced for a study of cytomegalovirus exposure and HLA in healthy donors. Overall study context: There were approximately 85 million unique TCRs (from HLA-typed donors) in an early data release.

Germline V gene data show CDR1 as MNHEY and CDR2 as SMNVEV (reference sequence). Trimming cost V 4 bases and J 8 bases, with 12 bases left between them. The CDR3 runs 13 residues. This clone occurred a few times. The target antigen is unknown. The PCR ran on 60 Vbeta and 13 Jbeta primers. Original processing notes: Unique TCR beta chains totaled 65 million to 95 million in a later count, with some 10 million of them shared. Clones were read by immunoSEQ multiplex PCR, and TCRdb kept only the in-frame ones, dropping some. V, J and clone size reflect that table, while D and trimming were determined from the DNA. Of fewer than 250,000 clones in the sample, nearly 80% were seen once. Study-level results: TCR beta chain V- and J-gene trimming was linked, in a later analysis, to a missense variant in DCLRE1C. The study put 150 to 200 TCR beta chains on its list as cytomegalovirus-associated.

Sequenced: PBMCs. The chain combines TRBV27 with TRBJ2-1; possibly TRBD2 for D (6 bases). This receptor was taken from a man between 18 and 35 years old in good health and CMV-seronegative. DNA of the CDR3: TGTGCCAGCAGTTCCATACTAGCTCATGAGCAGTTCTTC. Amino acids: CASSSILAHEQFF.